Included here is one T cell receptor beta chain sequence, with context. This clone's antigen is unknown. No quality values exist for individual bases; no much larger clone is one base distant. The CDR3 numbers 15 residues from cysteine through phenylalanine. The CDR3 DNA has 45 bases and is translated from base 1. Reading the germline V gene (reference sequence) gives CDR1 SGHNT and CDR2 YYREEE. The library was produced with the immunoSEQ multiplex PCR assay. Imported from immuneACCESS, the table was reduced by TCRdb to in-frame sequences with V and J called. These copies leave out some clones; in studies compared against another copy, an unresolved V gene accounts for under half, and the cause of the remainder is not known. This sample comprises about 730,000 clones, approximately 83% of them detected only once. The ten largest make up around 0.01% of the sample. The record originates from a study of shared T cell receptors in the human thymus (dated by TCRdb to the early 2020s). For the study in its entirety: The study investigated the way shared, self-reactive T-cell receptor alpha chains are produced in the human thymus.

These data were also filed under a second study, of human thymus T cells. The other study reports the following: In Finland, the donors were immunologically healthy infants who were having open corrective cardiac surgery for congenital heart defects. Thymus tissue was collected as surgical resects that were removed during corrective cardiac surgery. Both the thymic and the peripheral blood repertoires appeared to show biased V and J gene segment usage. Highly overlapping thymic TCR repertoires among unrelated individuals were reported in the related research. The study described the TCR alpha and beta repertoires in roughly 8 infant thymus samples and a few matching peripheral blood samples. Donor ages ranged from roughly 7 to 250 days, and the cohort comprised about six male and a couple of female infants. Thymocytes were mechanically released from the tissue and were stored as pellets of roughly 9.5-34 million cells at -70 degrees C. Genomic DNA was extracted from frozen cell pellets with a QIAsymphony instrument. Using the immunoSEQ multiplex PCR assay, the TCRB and TCRAD loci were amplified from a standardized quantity of quality-controlled genomic DNA. The amplicons covered the V(D)J region and were long enough to include the CDR3 and to identify the V and J genes. The commercial immunoSEQ service was used to sequence amplicons on an Illumina platform. Primer bias and sequencing errors were corrected as previously described, and TCRAD and TCRB definitions were based on the IMGT database. immunoSEQ Analyzer 3.0 and VDJTools were used for repertoire analysis, which covered basic statistics, V/J segment usage, diversity estimates, rarefaction and pairwise overlap. Chao1, ChaoE, Efron-Thisted, Shannon and inverse Simpson indices were used to estimate diversity, which was also estimated on datasets down-sampled to the smallest sample. Repertoire overlap was determined by strict matching of CDR3 nucleotide sequence, V gene and J gene, and Jaccard-based multidimensional scaling clustering was applied. On average, thymus samples yielded 800,000 or so unique TCRB clonotypes, whereas blood samples yielded roughly 80,000.

Rearrangement joined TRBV5-4 to TRBJ2-5, and TRBD1 matches 8 of the central bases. The end of the DNA fits TRBJ2-7 better, so the J call may be wrong. The clonotype originates from a girl under two years old with a congenital heart defect. Donor details come from another sample of the same person, matched by shared clones. Sample: thymocytes. The nucleotides read TGTGCCAGCAGCAGCCCCAGGGGGCCAACCTACGAGCAGTACTTC. Its amino acids are CASSSPRGPTYEQYF.